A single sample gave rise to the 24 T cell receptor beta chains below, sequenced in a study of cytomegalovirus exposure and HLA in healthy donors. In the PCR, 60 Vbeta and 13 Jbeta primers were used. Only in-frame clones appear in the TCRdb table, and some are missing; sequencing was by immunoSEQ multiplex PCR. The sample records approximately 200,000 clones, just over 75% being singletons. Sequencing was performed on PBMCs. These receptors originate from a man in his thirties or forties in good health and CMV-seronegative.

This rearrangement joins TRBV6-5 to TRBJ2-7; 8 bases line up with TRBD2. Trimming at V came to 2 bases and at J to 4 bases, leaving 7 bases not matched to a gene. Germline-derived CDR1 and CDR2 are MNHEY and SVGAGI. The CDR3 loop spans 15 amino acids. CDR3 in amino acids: CASSYGAGGMYEQYF. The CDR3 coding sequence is TGTGCCAGCAGTTACGGGGCGGGAGGTATGTACGAGCAGTACTTC.

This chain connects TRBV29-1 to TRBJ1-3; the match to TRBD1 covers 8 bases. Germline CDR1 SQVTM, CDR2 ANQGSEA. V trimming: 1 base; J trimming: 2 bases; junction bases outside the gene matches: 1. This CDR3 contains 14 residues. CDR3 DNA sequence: TGCAGCGTTGAAGGGACAGGGCCTGGAAACACCATATATTTT. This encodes CSVEGTGPGNTIYF.

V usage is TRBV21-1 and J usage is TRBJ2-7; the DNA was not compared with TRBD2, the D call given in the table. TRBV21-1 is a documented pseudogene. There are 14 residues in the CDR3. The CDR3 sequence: CASSYGGLNNEQYF. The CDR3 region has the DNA TGTGCCAGCAGCTATGGGGGACTAAACAACGAGCAGTACTTC.

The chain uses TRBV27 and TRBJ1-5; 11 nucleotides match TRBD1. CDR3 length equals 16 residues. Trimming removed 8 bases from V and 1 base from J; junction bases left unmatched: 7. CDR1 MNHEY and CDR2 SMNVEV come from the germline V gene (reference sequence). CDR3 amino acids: CASDRTGGRSNQPQHF. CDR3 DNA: TGTGCCAGCGACCGGACAGGGGGCCGGAGCAATCAGCCCCAGCATTTT.

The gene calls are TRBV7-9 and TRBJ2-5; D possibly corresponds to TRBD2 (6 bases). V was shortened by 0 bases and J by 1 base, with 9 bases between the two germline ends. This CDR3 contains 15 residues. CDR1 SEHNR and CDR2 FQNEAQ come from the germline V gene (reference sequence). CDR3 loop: CASSLASGSQETQYF. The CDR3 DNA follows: TGTGCCAGCAGCTTAGCTAGCGGAAGCCAAGAGACCCAGTACTTC.

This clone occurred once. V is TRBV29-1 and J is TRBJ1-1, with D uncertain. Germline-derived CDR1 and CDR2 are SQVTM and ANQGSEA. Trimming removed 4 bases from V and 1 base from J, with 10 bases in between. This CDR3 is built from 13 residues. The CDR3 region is CSVVNRPNTEAFF. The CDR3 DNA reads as TGCAGCGTTGTCAACAGACCGAACACTGAAGCTTTCTTT.

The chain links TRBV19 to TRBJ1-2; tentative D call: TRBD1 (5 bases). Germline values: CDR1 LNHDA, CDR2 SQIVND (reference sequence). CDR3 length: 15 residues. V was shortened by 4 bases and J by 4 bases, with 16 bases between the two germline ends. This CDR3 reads CASSTTDKFLYGYTF. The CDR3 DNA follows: TGTGCCAGTAGTACAACGGACAAGTTCCTCTATGGCTACACCTTC.

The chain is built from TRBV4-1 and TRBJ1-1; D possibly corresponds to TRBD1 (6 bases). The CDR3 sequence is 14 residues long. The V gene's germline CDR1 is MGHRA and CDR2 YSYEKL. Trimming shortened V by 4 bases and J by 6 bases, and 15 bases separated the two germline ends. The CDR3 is CASSPQGGRAEAFF. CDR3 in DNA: TGCGCCAGCAGCCCCCAAGGGGGGAGGGCTGAAGCTTTCTTT.

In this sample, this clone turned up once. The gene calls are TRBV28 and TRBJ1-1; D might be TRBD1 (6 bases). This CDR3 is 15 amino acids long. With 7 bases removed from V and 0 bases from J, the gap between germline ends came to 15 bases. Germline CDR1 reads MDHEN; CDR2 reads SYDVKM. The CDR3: CASTDTRTVNTEAFF. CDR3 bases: TGTGCCAGCACCGATACTAGGACAGTGAACACTGAAGCTTTCTTT. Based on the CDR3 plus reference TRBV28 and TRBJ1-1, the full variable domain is DVKVTQSSRYLVKRTGEKVFLECVQDMDHENMFWYRQDPGLGLRLIYFSYDVKMKEKGDIPEGYSVSREKKERFSLILESASTNQTSMYLCASTDTRTVNTEAFFGQGTRLTVV.

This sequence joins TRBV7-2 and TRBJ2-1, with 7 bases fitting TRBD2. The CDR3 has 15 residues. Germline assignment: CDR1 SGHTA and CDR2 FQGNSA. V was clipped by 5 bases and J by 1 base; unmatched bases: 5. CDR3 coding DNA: TGTGCCAGCAGCCTAAGCGGGACTTCCTACAATGAGCAGTTCTTC. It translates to CASSLSGTSYNEQFF.

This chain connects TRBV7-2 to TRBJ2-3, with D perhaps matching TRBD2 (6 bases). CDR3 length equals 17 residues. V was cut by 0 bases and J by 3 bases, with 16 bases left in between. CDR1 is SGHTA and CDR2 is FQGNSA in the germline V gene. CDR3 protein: CASSLAFPGRGTDTQYF. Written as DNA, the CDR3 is TGTGCCAGCAGCTTAGCGTTTCCCGGGAGAGGGACAGATACGCAGTATTTT.

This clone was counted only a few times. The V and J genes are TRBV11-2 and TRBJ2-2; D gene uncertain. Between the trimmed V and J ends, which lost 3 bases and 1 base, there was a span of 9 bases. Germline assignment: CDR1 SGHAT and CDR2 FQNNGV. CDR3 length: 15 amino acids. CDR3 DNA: TGTGCCAGCAGCTTTTTACAGCAGAACACCGGGGAGCTGTTTTTT. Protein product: CASSFLQQNTGELFF. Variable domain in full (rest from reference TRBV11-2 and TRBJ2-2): EAGVAQSPRYKIIEKRQSVAFWCNPISGHATLYWYQQILGQGPKLLIQFQNNGVVDDSQLPKDRFSAERLKGVDSTLKIQPAKLEDSAVYLCASSFLQQNTGELFFGEGSRLTVL.

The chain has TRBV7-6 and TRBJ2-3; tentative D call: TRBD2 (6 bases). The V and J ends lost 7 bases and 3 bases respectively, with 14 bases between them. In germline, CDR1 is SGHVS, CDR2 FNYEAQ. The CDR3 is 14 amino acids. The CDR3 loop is CASNTGSRTDTQYF. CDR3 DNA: TGTGCCAGCAATACCGGGAGCCGAACAGATACGCAGTATTTT.

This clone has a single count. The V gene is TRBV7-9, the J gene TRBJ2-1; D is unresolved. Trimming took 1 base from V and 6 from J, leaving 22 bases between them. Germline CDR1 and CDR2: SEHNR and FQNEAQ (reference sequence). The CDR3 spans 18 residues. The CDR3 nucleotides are TGTGCCAGCAGCTTAGTTAGCACGAGAGACGGAGCCGGCAATGAGCAGTTCTTC. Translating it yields CASSLVSTRDGAGNEQFF.

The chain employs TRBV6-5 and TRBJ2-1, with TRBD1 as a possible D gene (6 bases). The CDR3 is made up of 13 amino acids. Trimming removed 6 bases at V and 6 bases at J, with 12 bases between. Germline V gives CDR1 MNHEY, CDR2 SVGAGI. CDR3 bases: TGTGCCAGCAGGACACAGGGTGGCAATGAGCAGTTCTTC. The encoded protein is CASRTQGGNEQFF.

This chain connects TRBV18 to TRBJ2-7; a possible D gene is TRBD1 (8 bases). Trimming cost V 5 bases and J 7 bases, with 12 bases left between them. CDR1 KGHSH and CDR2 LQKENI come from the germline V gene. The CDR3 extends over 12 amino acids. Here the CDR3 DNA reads TGTGCCAGCTCAACAGGGGGGGCAGAGCAGTACTTC. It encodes CASSTGGAEQYF.

The CDR3 coding sequence is TGTGCCAGCAGTAACCAAAGGGAGGGTTACGAGCAGTACTTC. Residues: CASSNQREGYEQYF. This chain joins TRBV28 and TRBJ2-7, with TRBD2 identical over 7 bases. V was pared by 5 bases and J by 4 bases, with 8 bases of the junction left unmatched. CDR3 length equals 14 residues. The germline V gene has CDR1 MDHEN and CDR2 SYDVKM.

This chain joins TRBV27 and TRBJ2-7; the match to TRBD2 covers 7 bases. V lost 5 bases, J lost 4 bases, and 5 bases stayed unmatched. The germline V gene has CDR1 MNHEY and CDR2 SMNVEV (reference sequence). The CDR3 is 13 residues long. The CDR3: CASSPSGGYEQYF. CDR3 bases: TGTGCCAGCAGTCCGTCCGGGGGGTACGAGCAGTACTTC.

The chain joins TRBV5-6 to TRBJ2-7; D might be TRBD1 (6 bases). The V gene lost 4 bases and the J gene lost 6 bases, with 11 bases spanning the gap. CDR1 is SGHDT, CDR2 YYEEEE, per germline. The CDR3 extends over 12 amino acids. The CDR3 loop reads CASSQGMGEQYF. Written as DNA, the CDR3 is TGTGCCAGCAGCCAGGGGATGGGCGAGCAGTACTTC.

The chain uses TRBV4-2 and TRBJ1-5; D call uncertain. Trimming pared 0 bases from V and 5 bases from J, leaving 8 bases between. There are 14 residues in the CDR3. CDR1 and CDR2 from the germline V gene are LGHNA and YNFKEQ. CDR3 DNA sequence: TGTGCCAGCAGCCAAGATCCCGGGGATCAGCCCCAGCATTTT. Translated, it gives CASSQDPGDQPQHF.

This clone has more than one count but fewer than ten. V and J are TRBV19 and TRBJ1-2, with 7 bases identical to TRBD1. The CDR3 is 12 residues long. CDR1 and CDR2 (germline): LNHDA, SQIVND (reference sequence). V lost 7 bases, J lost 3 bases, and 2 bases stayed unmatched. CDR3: CASNDRDYGYTF. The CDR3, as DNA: TGTGCCAGTAACGACAGGGACTATGGCTACACCTTC. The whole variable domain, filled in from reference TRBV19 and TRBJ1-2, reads DGGITQSPKYLFRKEGQNVTLSCEQNLNHDAMYWYRQDPGQGLRLIYYSQIVNDFQKGDIAEGYSVSREKKESFPLTVTSAQKNPTAFYLCASNDRDYGYTFGSGTRLTVV.

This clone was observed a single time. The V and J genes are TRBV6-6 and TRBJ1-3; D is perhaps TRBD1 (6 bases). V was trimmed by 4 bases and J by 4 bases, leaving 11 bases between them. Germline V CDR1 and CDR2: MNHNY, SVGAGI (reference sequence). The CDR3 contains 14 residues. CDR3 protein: CASSSTGSGNTIYF. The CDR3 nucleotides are TGTGCCAGCAGTTCTACAGGGTCCGGAAACACCATATATTTT.

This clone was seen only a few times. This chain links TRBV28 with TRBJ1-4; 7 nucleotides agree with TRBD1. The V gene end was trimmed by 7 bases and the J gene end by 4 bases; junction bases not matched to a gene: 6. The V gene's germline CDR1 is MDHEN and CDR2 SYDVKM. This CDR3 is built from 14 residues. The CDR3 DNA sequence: TGTGCCAGCACCCCGGGACAGTATAATGAAAAACTGTTTTTT. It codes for CASTPGQYNEKLFF.

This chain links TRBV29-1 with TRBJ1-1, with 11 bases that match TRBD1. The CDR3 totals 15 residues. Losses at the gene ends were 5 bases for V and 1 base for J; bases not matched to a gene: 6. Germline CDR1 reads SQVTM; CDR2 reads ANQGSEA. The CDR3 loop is CSVRGQGAKNTEAFF. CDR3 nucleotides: TGCAGCGTTCGCGGACAGGGGGCTAAGAACACTGAAGCTTTCTTT.